Below, 26 T cell receptor beta chains from the same sample are listed, as sequenced in a study of blood T cell repertoires in COVID-19. Sequencing used immunoSEQ multiplex PCR; TCRdb keeps in-frame clones, though not all of them. The data show 150,000 to 200,000 clones, with roughly 83% seen just once and approximately 1.4% held by the top ten. Sequencing was performed on peripheral blood. These receptor sequences come from a human donor in a cohort sampled during active COVID-19.

This chain joins TRBV6-6 and TRBJ2-5, with unresolved D. The CDR3 has 14 amino acids. Trimming stripped 0 bases from V and 0 bases from J, with 5 bases between. Looked up from germline, CDR1 is MNHNY and CDR2 is SVGAGI (reference sequence). CDR3 sequence reads: CASSYSRYQETQYF. The CDR3 DNA reads TGTGCCAGCAGTTACTCACGGTACCAAGAGACCCAGTACTTC.

The chain uses TRBV19 and TRBJ1-1, with D maybe TRBD1 (6 bases). CDR3 length equals 14 residues. The germline CDR1 and CDR2 sequences are LNHDA and SQIVND (reference sequence). The V and J ends lost 7 bases and 0 bases respectively, with 12 bases between them. As DNA, the CDR3 is TGTGCCAGTAACAACAGGGAGATGAACACTGAAGCTTTCTTT. Encoded protein: CASNNREMNTEAFF.

The chain links TRBV29-1 to TRBJ2-2; a possible D gene is TRBD1 (5 bases). Germline V gene lookup returns CDR1 SQVTM and CDR2 ANQGSEA. The CDR3 sequence is 14 residues long. V was shortened by 2 bases and J by 2 bases, with 9 bases between the two germline ends. The CDR3 DNA reads TGCAGCGTTGAATTTGGGGCAAACACCGGGGAGCTGTTTTTT. Amino acids: CSVEFGANTGELFF.

V and J are TRBV9 and TRBJ1-3; perhaps TRBD1 as D (6 bases). This CDR3 region has 17 residues. V dropped 0 bases and J dropped 2 bases, with 15 bases sitting between them. The V gene's germline CDR1 is SGDLS and CDR2 YYNGEE. The CDR3 is CASSVGTTGPPGNTIYF. For the CDR3, the DNA is TGTGCCAGCAGCGTAGGGACCACAGGGCCTCCTGGAAACACCATATATTTT.

This clone was recorded only once. The chain combines TRBV28 with TRBJ2-7; 13 nucleotides align to TRBD2. V shed 4 bases and J 5 bases; nucleotides not matched to a gene: 8. This CDR3 has 16 residues. Germline CDR1 and CDR2: MDHEN and SYDVKM. The CDR3 DNA is TGTGCCAGCAGTTCCCCGACTAGCGGGAGGTCCGACGAGCAGTACTTC. Translated: CASSSPTSGRSDEQYF.

V usage is TRBV6-6 and J usage is TRBJ2-2; D is possibly TRBD1 (5 bases). V lost 8 bases, J lost 2 bases, and 12 bases lay in between. The CDR3 covers 14 residues. Germline V lookup: CDR1 MNHNY, CDR2 SVGAGI (reference sequence). Here the CDR3 DNA reads TGTGCCAGCGGGGCTGGCTTTAACACCGGGGAGCTGTTTTTT. It specifies CASGAGFNTGELFF.

This rearrangement joins TRBV6-9 to TRBJ2-1; 8 positions match TRBD2. The germline CDR1 and CDR2 sequences are MNHGY and SVAAGI. The CDR3 loop spans 19 amino acids. Trimming removed 0 bases from V and 0 bases from J; junction bases left unmatched: 10. CDR3 residues: CASSYSSGRVDTSYNEQFF. CDR3 nucleotide sequence: TGTGCCAGCAGTTATTCGTCCGGGAGGGTTGACACCTCCTACAATGAGCAGTTCTTC.

A few counts support this clone. This chain connects TRBV3-1 (or the pseudogene TRBV3-2) to TRBJ1-4; D remains unclear. Trimming stripped 4 bases from V and 5 bases from J, with 11 bases between. This CDR3 region has 14 residues. The germline V gene encodes CDR1 LGHDT and CDR2 YNNKEL (reference sequence). CDR3: CASSPRASNEKLFF. For the CDR3, the DNA is TGTGCCAGCAGCCCCCGCGCGTCGAATGAAAAACTGTTTTTT.

This clone was seen only once. The V and J genes are TRBV11-2 and TRBJ2-7; 11 positions match TRBD1. The V segment lost 5 bases and the J segment 6 bases; nucleotides outside the gene matches: 12. In germline, CDR1 is SGHAT, CDR2 FQNNGV. The CDR3 has 16 residues. The CDR3 region is CASSLGFGTGGGEQYF. In nucleotides, the CDR3 is TGTGCCAGCAGCCTGGGATTCGGGACAGGGGGAGGCGAGCAGTACTTC.

The genes are TRBV6-5 and TRBJ2-7, with a tentative D call TRBD2 (6 bases). Germline CDR1 and CDR2: MNHEY and SVGAGI. V shed 2 bases and J shed 6 bases, with 14 bases lying between them. This CDR3 region has 14 residues. The CDR3 DNA reads TGTGCCAGCAGTTACGGAACCGGAGGGTCCGAGCAGTACTTC. It yields the protein CASSYGTGGSEQYF.

This clone was observed a handful of times. The chain recombines TRBV6-5 with TRBJ1-1; 7 bases line up with TRBD1. Germline CDR1 MNHEY, CDR2 SVGAGI. Trimming removed 6 bases from V and 2 bases from J; junction bases left unmatched: 6. The CDR3 has 14 residues. CDR3 DNA: TGTGCCAGCAGGACAGGGCCGTTCAACACTGAAGCTTTCTTT. It is translated as CASRTGPFNTEAFF.

The rearrangement uses TRBV7-9 and TRBJ2-7; no clear D gene. V was shortened by 3 bases and J by 5 bases, with 8 bases between the two germline ends. This CDR3 is 12 amino acids long. CDR1 is SEHNR, CDR2 FQNEAQ, per germline (reference sequence). The CDR3 loop reads CASSFNRDEQYF. CDR3 bases: TGTGCCAGCAGCTTTAACCGGGACGAGCAGTACTTC.

The chain is built from TRBV3-1 (or the pseudogene TRBV3-2) and TRBJ1-6; TRBD1 agrees at 8 bases. This CDR3 comprises 16 residues. V gave up 1 base and J gave up 9 bases; unmatched junction bases: 8. CDR1 and CDR2 (germline): LGHDT, YNNKEL (reference sequence). The DNA for the CDR3 is TGTGCCAGCAGCCAAGGCAGGGGGCGAGTCATTTCACCCCTCCACTTT. Protein sequence: CASSQGRGRVISPLHF.

The genes are TRBV7-2 and TRBJ1-1, with D possibly matching TRBD1 (5 bases). From germline, CDR1 is SGHTA and CDR2 FQGNSA. V was trimmed by 2 bases and J by 5 bases, leaving 15 bases between them. CDR3 length: 15 residues. CDR3 in DNA: TGTGCCAGCAGCTTATTGTCGGGGGAGGGGACTGAAGCTTTCTTT. It encodes CASSLLSGEGTEAFF.

CDR3 coding DNA: TGTGCCAGCAGTCCTTCAGGGATATATGGCTACACCTTC. It is translated as CASSPSGIYGYTF. This chain joins TRBV12-3 or TRBV12-4 and TRBJ1-2, with a weak D call TRBD1 (5 bases). The CDR3 has 13 amino acids. Trimming pared 5 bases from V and 5 bases from J, leaving 12 bases between.

The CDR3 sequence: CASSILQGRNSNQPQHF. Here the CDR3 DNA reads TGTGCCAGTAGTATCCTCCAGGGGCGTAATAGCAATCAGCCCCAGCATTTT. The chain couples TRBV19 to TRBJ1-5, with D tentatively TRBD1 (6 bases). In germline, CDR1 is LNHDA, CDR2 SQIVND (reference sequence). Trimming cost V 3 bases and J 0 bases, with 15 bases left between them. The CDR3 spans 17 residues.

V gene TRBV24-1 combines with J gene TRBJ2-6; TRBD1 aligns across 9 bases. This CDR3 spans 16 amino acids. In germline, CDR1 is KGHDR, CDR2 SFDVKD. V lost 11 bases to trimming and J lost 0 bases; unmatched junction nucleotides: 7. CDR3 in DNA: TGTGCCATCGGACAGGGGCCATTCTCTGGGGCCAACGTCCTGACTTTC. The encoded protein is CAIGQGPFSGANVLTF.

The DNA for the CDR3 is TGTGCCACCAGCAGAGTCGGCCTAGCGGGTGGTGAGCAGTTCTTC. Residues: CATSRVGLAGGEQFF. The chain links TRBV15 to TRBJ2-1; 8 nucleotides align to TRBD2. The germline V gene encodes CDR1 LNHNV and CDR2 YYDKDF (reference sequence). V was clipped by 1 base and J by 9 bases; unmatched bases: 8. This CDR3 is built from 15 residues. The full variable domain, in which reference TRBV15 and TRBJ2-1 provide the parts outside the CDR3, is DAMVIQNPRYQVTQFGKPVTLSCSQTLNHNVMYWYQQKSSQAPKLLFHYYDKDFNNEADTPDNFQSRRPNTSFCFLDIRSPGLGDTAMYLCATSRVGLAGGEQFFGPGTRLTVL.

This clone was seen only once. The rearrangement uses TRBV14 and TRBJ2-5, with D hard to call. Trimming stripped 1 base from V and 8 bases from J, with 5 bases between. This CDR3 contains 11 residues. Germline-derived CDR1 and CDR2 are SGHDN and FVKESK. In DNA form, the CDR3 reads TGTGCCAGCAGCCAAGGACTCACCCAGTACTTC. Translating it yields CASSQGLTQYF.

The V gene is TRBV6-2 or TRBV6-3, the J gene TRBJ2-5, with D tentatively TRBD1 (6 bases). CDR3 length equals 15 residues. V lost 5 bases, J lost 2 bases, and 15 bases lay in between. The germline V gene encodes CDR1 MNHEY and CDR2 SVGEGT. The CDR3 loop is CASSPPGTLQETQYF. For the CDR3, the DNA is TGTGCCAGCAGTCCCCCGGGGACACTTCAAGAGACCCAGTACTTC.

The V and J genes are TRBV6-4 and TRBJ1-3, with 9 bases matching TRBD1. V lost 6 bases and J lost 6; bases outside the gene matches: 6. Germline-derived CDR1 and CDR2 are MRHNA and SNTAGT. This CDR3 spans 14 amino acids. CDR3 nucleotides: TGTGCCAGCAGAGCCGACAGGGGGGCAAACACCATATATTTT. It yields the protein CASRADRGANTIYF.

This clone has only a few counts. The V and J genes are TRBV19 and TRBJ1-6; D is ambiguous. Looked up from germline, CDR1 is LNHDA and CDR2 is SQIVND (reference sequence). CDR3 size: 13 residues. V lost 0 bases and J lost 6, with 3 bases in between. The CDR3 loop is CASSIERNSPLHF. CDR3 nucleotide sequence: TGTGCCAGTAGTATAGAGCGTAATTCACCCCTCCACTTT. Drawing the rest from reference TRBV19 and TRBJ1-6, the complete variable domain is DGGITQSPKYLFRKEGQNVTLSCEQNLNHDAMYWYRQDPGQGLRLIYYSQIVNDFQKGDIAEGYSVSREKKESFPLTVTSAQKNPTAFYLCASSIERNSPLHFGNGTRLTVT.

This rearrangement joins TRBV9 to TRBJ1-6; D is possibly TRBD1 (6 bases). Trimming removed 1 base at V and 0 bases at J, with 14 bases between. Germline V gene lookup returns CDR1 SGDLS and CDR2 YYNGEE. The CDR3 covers 18 residues. The CDR3 nucleotides are TGTGCCAGCAGCGTAAGAGGCGGGGGGGCCTCCTATAATTCACCCCTCCACTTT. It translates to CASSVRGGGASYNSPLHF.

The table lists this clone with a count of one. J is TRBJ2-7 and V is TRBV10-3; 9 positions agree with TRBD2. Trimming cost V 4 bases and J 5 bases; bases outside gene matches: 3. The CDR3 consists of 13 residues. CDR1 is ENHRY, CDR2 SYGVKD, per germline. CDR3 region: CAISVAGVDEQYF. CDR3 bases: TGTGCCATCAGTGTAGCGGGAGTCGACGAGCAGTACTTC.

In its sample, this clone was seen once. The chain combines TRBV7-3 with TRBJ2-1, with a possible D match to TRBD1 (6 bases). V was trimmed by 5 bases and J by 0 bases, leaving 14 bases between them. The length of the CDR3 is 16 residues. Germline V gene sequence: CDR1 SGHTA, CDR2 FQGTGA. The CDR3 nucleotides are TGTGCCAGCAGCCCACGACAGGCGCGCTCCTACAATGAGCAGTTCTTC. It yields the protein CASSPRQARSYNEQFF.

The chain carries TRBV4-1 and TRBJ1-5, with D possibly matching TRBD1 (6 bases). Germline CDR1 MGHRA, CDR2 YSYEKL. Trimming stripped 3 bases from V and 2 bases from J, with 14 bases between. This CDR3 spans 16 amino acids. CDR3 sequence: CASSHLGGAGNQPQHF. The CDR3 DNA reads TGCGCCAGCAGCCATTTGGGGGGGGCTGGCAATCAGCCCCAGCATTTT.